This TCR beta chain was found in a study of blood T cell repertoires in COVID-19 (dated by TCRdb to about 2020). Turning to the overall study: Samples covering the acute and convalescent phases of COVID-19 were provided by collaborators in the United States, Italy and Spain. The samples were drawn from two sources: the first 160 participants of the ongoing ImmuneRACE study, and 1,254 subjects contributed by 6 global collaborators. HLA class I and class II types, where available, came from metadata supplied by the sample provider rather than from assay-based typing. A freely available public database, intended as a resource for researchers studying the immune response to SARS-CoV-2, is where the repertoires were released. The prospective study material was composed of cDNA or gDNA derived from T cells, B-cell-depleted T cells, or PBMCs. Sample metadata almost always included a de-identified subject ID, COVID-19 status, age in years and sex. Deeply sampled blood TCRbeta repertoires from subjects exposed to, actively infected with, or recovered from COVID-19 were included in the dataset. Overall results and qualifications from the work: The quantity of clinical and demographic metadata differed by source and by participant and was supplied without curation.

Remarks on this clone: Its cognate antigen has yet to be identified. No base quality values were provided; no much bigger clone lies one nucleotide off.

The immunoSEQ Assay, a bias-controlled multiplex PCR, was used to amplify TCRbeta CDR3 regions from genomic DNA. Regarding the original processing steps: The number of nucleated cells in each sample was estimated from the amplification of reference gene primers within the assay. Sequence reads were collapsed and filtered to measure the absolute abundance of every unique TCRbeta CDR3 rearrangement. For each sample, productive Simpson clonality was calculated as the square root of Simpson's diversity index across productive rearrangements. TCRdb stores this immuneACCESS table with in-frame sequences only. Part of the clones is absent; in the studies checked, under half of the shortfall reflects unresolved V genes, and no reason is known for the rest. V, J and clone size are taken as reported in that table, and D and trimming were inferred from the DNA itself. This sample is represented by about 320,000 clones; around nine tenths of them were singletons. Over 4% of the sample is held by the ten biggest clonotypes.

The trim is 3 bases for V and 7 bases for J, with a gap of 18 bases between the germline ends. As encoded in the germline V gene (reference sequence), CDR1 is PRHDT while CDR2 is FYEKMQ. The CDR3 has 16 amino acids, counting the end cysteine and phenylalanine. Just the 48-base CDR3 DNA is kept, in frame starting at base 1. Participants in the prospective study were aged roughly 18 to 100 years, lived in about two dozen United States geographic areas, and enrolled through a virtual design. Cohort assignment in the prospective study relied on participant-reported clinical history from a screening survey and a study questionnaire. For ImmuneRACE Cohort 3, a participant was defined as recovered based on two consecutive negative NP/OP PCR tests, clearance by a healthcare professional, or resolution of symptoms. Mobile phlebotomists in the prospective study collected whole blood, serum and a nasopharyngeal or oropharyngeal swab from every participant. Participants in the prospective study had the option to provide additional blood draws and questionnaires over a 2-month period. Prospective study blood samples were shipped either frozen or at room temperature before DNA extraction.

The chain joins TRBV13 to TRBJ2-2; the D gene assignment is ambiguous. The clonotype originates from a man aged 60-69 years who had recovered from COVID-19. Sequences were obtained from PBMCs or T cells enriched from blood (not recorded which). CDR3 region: CASSFPSAAVGGELFF. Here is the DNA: TGTGCCAGCAGCTTTCCCTCCGCCGCCGTCGGCGGGGAGCTGTTTTTT.